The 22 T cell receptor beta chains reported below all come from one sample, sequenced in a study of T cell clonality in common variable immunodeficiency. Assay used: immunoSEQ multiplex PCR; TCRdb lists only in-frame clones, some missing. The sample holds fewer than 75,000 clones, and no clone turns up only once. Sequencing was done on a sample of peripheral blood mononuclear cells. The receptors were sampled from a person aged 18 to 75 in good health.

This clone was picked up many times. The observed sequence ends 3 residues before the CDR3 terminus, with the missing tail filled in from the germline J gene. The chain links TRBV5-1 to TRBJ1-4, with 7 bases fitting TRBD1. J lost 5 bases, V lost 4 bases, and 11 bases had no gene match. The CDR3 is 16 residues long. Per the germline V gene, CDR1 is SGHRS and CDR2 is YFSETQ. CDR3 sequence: CASSPSGTVANEKLFF. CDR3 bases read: TGCGCCAGCAGCCCGTCCGGGACAGTTGCGAATGAAAAA. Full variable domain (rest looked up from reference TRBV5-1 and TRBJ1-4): KAGVTQTPRYLIKTRGQQVTLSCSPISGHRSVSWYQQTPGQGLQFLFEYFSETQRNKGNFPGRFSGRQFSNSRSEMNVSTLELGDSALYLCASSPSGTVANEKLFFGSGTQLSVL.

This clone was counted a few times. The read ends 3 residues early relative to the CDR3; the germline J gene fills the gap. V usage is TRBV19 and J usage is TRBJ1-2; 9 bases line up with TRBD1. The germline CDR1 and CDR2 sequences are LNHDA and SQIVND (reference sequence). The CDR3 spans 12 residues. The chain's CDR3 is CASTDRGYDYTF. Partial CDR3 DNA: TGTGCCAGTACCGACAGGGGGTACGAC.

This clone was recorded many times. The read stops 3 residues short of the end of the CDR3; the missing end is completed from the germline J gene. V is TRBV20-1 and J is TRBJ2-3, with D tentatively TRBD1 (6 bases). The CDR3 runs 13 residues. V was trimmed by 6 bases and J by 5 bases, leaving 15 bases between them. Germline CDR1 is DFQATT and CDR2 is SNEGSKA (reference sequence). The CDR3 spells CSAGTSGEDTQYF. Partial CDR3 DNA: TGCAGTGCGGGCACTTCAGGGGAAGATACG.

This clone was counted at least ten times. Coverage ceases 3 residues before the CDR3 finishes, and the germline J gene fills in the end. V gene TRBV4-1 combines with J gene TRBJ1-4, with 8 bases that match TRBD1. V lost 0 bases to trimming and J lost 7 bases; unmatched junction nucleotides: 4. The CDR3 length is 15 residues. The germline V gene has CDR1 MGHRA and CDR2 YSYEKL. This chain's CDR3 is CASSQDTGQGEKLFF. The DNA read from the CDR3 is TGCGCCAGCAGCCAAGACACTGGACAGGGTGAAAAA.

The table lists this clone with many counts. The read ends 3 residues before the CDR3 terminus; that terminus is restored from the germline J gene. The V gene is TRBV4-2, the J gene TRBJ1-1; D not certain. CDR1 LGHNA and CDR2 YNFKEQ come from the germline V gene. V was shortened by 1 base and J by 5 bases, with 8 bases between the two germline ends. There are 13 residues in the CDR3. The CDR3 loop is CASSQGSVTEAFF. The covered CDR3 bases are TGTGCCAGCAGCCAAGGGTCAGTGACTGAA.

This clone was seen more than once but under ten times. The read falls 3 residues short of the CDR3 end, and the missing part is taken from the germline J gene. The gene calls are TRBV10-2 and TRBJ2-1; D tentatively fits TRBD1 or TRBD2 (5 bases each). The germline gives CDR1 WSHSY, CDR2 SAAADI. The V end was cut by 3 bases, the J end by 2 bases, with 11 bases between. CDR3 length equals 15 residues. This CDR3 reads CASSDRGATYNEQFF. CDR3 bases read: TGCGCCAGCAGTGATCGAGGGGCCACCTACAATGAG.

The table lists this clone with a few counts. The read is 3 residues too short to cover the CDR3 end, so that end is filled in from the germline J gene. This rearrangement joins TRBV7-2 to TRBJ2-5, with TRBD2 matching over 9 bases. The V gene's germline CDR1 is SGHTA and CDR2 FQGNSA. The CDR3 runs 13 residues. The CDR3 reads CTSGRKRVETQYF. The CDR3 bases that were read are TGTACTAGCGGGAGAAAGCGGGTAGAGACC.

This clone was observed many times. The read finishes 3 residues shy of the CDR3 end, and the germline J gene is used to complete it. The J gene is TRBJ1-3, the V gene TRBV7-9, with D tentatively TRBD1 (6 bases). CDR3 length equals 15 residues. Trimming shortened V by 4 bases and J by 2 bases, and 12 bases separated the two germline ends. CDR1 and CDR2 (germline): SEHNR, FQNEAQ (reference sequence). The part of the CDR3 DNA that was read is TGTGCCAGCAGCTCGTTGAAGGGGGCTGGAAACACC. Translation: CASSSLKGAGNT. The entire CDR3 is CASSSLKGAGNTIYF.

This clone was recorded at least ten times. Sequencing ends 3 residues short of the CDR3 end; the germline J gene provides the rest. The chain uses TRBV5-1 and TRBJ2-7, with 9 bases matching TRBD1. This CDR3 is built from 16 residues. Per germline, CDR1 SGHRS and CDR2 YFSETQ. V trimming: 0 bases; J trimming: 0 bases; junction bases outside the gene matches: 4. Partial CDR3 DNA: TGCGCCAGCAGCTTGGCGGGGACAGGGATCTCCTACGAG. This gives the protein CASSLAGTGISYE. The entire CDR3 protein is CASSLAGTGISYEQYF.

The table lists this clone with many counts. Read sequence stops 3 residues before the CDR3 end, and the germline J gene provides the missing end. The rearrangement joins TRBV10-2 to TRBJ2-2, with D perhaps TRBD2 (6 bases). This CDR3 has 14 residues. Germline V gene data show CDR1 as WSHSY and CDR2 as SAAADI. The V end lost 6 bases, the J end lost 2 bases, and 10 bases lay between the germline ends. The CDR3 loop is CASRVGTNTGELFF. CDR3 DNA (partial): TGCGCCAGCAGGGTCGGGACTAACACCGGGGAG.

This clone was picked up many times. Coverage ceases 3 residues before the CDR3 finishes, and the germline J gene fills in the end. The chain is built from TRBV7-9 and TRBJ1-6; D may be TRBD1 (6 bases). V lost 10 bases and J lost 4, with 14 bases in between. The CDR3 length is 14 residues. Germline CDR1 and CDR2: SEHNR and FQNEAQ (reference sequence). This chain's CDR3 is CATHPGQYNSPLHF. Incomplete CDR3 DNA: TGTGCCACCCACCCCGGACAGTATAATTCACCC.

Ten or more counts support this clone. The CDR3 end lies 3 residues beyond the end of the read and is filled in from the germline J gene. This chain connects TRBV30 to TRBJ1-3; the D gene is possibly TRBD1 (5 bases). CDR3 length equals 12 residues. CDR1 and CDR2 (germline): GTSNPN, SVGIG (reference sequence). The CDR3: CGCRVSGNTIYF. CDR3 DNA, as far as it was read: TGTGGCTGCAGGGTCTCTGGAAACACC.

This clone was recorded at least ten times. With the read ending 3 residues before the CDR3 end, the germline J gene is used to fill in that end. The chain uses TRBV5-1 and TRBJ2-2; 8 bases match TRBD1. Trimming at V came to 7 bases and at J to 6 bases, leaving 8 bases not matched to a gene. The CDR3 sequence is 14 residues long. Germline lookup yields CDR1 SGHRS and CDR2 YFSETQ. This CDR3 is CASSDRVVAGELFF. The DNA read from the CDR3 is TGCGCCAGCTCGGACAGGGTCGTGGCCGGGGAG.

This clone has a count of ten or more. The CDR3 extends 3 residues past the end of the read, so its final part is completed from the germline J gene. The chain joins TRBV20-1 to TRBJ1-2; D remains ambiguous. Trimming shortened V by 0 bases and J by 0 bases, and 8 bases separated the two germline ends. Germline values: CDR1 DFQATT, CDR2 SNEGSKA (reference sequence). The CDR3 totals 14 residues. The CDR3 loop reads CSARDPRANYGYTF. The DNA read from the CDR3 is TGCAGTGCTAGAGATCCGAGGGCTAACTATGGC.

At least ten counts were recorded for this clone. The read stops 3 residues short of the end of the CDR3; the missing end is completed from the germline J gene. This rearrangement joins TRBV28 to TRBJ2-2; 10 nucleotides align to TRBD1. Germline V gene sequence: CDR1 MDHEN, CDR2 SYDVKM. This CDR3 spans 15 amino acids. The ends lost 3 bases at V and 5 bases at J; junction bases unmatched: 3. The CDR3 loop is CASSFGQGVTGELFF. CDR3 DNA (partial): TGTGCCAGCAGTTTTGGACAGGGGGTAACCGGGGAG.

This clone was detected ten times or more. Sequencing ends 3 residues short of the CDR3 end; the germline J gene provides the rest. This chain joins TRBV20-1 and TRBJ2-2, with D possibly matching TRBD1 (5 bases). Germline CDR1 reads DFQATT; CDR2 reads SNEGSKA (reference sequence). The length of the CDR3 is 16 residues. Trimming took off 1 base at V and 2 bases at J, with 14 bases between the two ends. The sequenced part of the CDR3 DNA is TGCAGTGCTAGAGGCGATACAGGCGTTAACACCGGGGAG. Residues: CSARGDTGVNTGE. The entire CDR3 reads CSARGDTGVNTGELFF.

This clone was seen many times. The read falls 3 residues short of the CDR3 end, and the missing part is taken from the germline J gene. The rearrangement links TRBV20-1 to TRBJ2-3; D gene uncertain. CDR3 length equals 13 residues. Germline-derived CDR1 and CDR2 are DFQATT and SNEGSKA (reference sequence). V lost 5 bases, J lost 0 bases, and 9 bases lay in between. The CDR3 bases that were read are TGCAGTGCTCAAGCGACCAGCACAGATACG. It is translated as CSAQATSTDT. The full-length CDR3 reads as CSAQATSTDTQYF.

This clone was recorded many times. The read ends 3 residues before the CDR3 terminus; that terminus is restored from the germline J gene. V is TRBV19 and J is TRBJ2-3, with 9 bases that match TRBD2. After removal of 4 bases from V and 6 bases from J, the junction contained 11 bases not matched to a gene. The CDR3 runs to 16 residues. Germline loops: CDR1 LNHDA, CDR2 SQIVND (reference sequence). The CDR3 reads CASSTITGTSSDTQYF. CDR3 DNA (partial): TGTGCCAGTAGTACGATTACCGGGACTAGCTCCGATACG.

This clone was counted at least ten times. The CDR3 bases that were read are TGTGCCAGCAGCGTAGGGGACAGGGGTTACGAG. Protein product: CASSVGDRGYE. The full CDR3 sequence reads CASSVGDRGYEQYF. J is TRBJ2-7 and V is TRBV9; 10 bases fit TRBD1. The CDR3 end falls 3 residues outside the read, so it is completed with the germline J gene. Trimming removed 0 bases from V and 4 bases from J; junction bases left unmatched: 1. From germline, CDR1 is SGDLS and CDR2 YYNGEE. This CDR3 has 14 residues.

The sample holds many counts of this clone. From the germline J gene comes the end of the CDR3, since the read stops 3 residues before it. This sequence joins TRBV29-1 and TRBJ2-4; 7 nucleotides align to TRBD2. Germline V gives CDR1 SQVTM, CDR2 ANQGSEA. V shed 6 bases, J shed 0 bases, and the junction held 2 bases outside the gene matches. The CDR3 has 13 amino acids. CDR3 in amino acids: CSVVAGAKNIQYF. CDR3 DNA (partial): TGCAGCGTGGTAGCGGGAGCCAAAAACATT.

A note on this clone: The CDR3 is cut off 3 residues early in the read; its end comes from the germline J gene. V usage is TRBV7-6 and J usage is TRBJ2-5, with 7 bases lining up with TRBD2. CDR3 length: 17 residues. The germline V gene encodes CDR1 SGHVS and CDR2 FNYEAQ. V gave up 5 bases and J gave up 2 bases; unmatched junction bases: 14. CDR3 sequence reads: CASSDTKGASGQETQYF. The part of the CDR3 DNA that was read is TGTGCCAGCAGCGACACCAAAGGGGCTAGCGGACAAGAGACC.

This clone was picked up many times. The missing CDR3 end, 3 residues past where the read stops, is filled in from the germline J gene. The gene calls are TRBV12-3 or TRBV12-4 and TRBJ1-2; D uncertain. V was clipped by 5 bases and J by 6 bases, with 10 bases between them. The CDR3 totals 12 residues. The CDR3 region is CASSPGPDGYTF. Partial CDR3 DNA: TGTGCCAGCAGTCCCGGTCCGGATGGC.